The 30 T cell receptor beta chains in this list originate from one sample, sequenced in a study of PD-L1 blockade in urothelial cancer. The protocol was immunoSEQ multiplex PCR, while the TCRdb copy is restricted to in-frame clones and leaves out a portion. The table includes about 71,000 clones, roughly 91% detected once. This specimen consisted of PBMCs, obtained around atezolizumab (anti-PD-L1) treatment. These receptors were obtained from a man aged 55 to 70 with urothelial cancer.

The chain links TRBV11-1 to TRBJ2-2; tentatively, D is TRBD2 (6 bases). V lost 1 base and J lost 4, with 16 bases in between. This CDR3 comprises 17 residues. Germline V CDR1 and CDR2: SGHAT, FQDESV (reference sequence). The CDR3 loop is CASSLDGYRGLTGELFF. The CDR3 DNA sequence: TGTGCCAGCAGCTTAGATGGGTATAGGGGACTCACCGGGGAGCTGTTTTTT.

The chain carries TRBV10-1 and TRBJ2-2, with 8 positions matching TRBD1. The germline V gene has CDR1 WNHNN and CDR2 SYGVQD (reference sequence). V dropped 5 bases and J dropped 3; count of bases not matched to a gene: 5. The CDR3 is 15 amino acids. The CDR3 region is CASSPRTGYTGELFF. CDR3 DNA sequence: TGCGCCAGCAGTCCGCGGACAGGGTACACCGGGGAGCTGTTTTTT.

The chain is built from TRBV7-2 and TRBJ1-3, with 9 bases fitting TRBD1. V shed 0 bases and J 8 bases; nucleotides not matched to a gene: 8. CDR3 size: 16 residues. Germline assignment: CDR1 SGHTA and CDR2 FQGNSA. The CDR3 sequence is CASSLAPAGQGYTIYF. DNA for the CDR3: TGTGCCAGCAGCTTAGCGCCAGCGGGACAGGGTTACACCATATATTTT. Drawing the rest from reference TRBV7-2 and TRBJ1-3, the complete variable domain is GAGVSQSPSNKVTEKGKDVELRCDPISGHTALYWYRQSLGQGLEFLIYFQGNSAPDKSGLPSDRFSAERTGGSVSTLTIQRTQQEDSAVYLCASSLAPAGQGYTIYFGEGSWLTVV.

The J gene is TRBJ1-5, the V gene TRBV11-3, with a possible D match to TRBD1 (5 bases). Trimming took 1 base from V and 0 from J, leaving 13 bases between them. The length of the CDR3 is 17 residues. Germline CDR1 reads SGHNT; CDR2 reads YENEEA. The CDR3 sequence is CASSLGGTDYSNQPQHF. The CDR3 DNA reads as TGTGCCAGCAGCTTAGGGGGGACGGACTATAGCAATCAGCCCCAGCATTTT.

The chain links TRBV4-1 to TRBJ1-1; D unresolved. Trimming stripped 4 bases from V and 2 bases from J, with 11 bases between. This CDR3 contains 14 residues. Germline CDR1 and CDR2: MGHRA and YSYEKL. CDR3: CASSRSERNTEAFF. The CDR3 region has the DNA TGCGCCAGCAGCCGTTCCGAGAGAAACACTGAAGCTTTCTTT.

The chain combines TRBV28 with TRBJ1-4; TRBD1 is a possible D gene (5 bases). This CDR3 contains 16 residues. Deletions cut 3 bases from V and 4 bases from J, with 15 bases between. CDR1 and CDR2 (germline): MDHEN, SYDVKM. For the CDR3, the DNA is TGTGCCAGCAGTTTGAATAGGGCAGGGATTAATGAAAAACTGTTTTTT. It is translated as CASSLNRAGINEKLFF.

The CDR3 loop reads CASSLGGGRADTQYF. As DNA, the CDR3 is TGTGCCAGCAGCTTGGGAGGCGGGAGGGCAGATACGCAGTATTTT. The genes are TRBV5-4 and TRBJ2-3; TRBD2 matches 9 bases. The germline V gene has CDR1 SGHNT and CDR2 YYREEE (reference sequence). Unmatched junction bases numbered 3, after V lost 0 bases and J lost 4 bases. The CDR3 has 15 amino acids.

The V gene is TRBV11-2, the J gene TRBJ2-4; TRBD1 aligns across 9 bases. This CDR3 is built from 16 residues. CDR1 and CDR2 from the germline V gene are SGHAT and FQNNGV. Unmatched junction bases numbered 17, after V lost 4 bases and J lost 13 bases. The chain's CDR3 is CASSSTPGQGLLAQYF. As DNA, the CDR3 is TGTGCCAGCAGCTCGACGCCGGGACAGGGCTTGCTAGCCCAGTACTTC.

The CDR3 loop reads CASSRGRAFEQYF. DNA for the CDR3: TGTGCCAGCAGCCGCGGGAGGGCGTTCGAGCAGTACTTC. V and J are TRBV7-2 and TRBJ2-7; 9 positions match TRBD2. The CDR3 is made up of 13 amino acids. V shed 5 bases and J 6 bases; nucleotides not matched to a gene: 5. CDR1 and CDR2 (germline): SGHTA, FQGNSA.

This chain joins TRBV30 and TRBJ2-1; 7 nucleotides agree with TRBD2. Per the germline V gene, CDR1 is GTSNPN and CDR2 is SVGIG (reference sequence). J lost 4 bases, V lost 0 bases, and 6 bases had no gene match. The CDR3 spans 15 residues. The CDR3 DNA reads as TGTGCCTGGAGTGTAGTGGCTAGCGGATACAATGAGCAGTTCTTC. Translating it yields CAWSVVASGYNEQFF.

This chain connects TRBV18 to TRBJ2-7; TRBD2 matches 11 bases. The CDR3 has 14 residues. The junction had 1 base not matched to a gene; V was cut back by 3 bases and J by 3 bases. CDR1 is KGHSH, CDR2 LQKENI, per germline. CDR3 nucleotides: TGTGCCAGCTCACCCGGGACTAGCGGCTACGAGCAGTACTTC. It is translated as CASSPGTSGYEQYF.

The chain employs TRBV2 and TRBJ1-2; 7 nucleotides align to TRBD1. With 6 bases clipped from V and 2 bases from J, the junction kept 3 bases outside the gene matches. The germline V gene encodes CDR1 SNHLY and CDR2 FYNNEI. The CDR3 extends over 13 amino acids. CDR3 residues: CASRTTGNYGYTF. DNA for the CDR3: TGTGCCAGCAGGACGACAGGGAACTATGGCTACACCTTC.

CDR3 sequence (DNA): TGTGCCAGCAGCCCGGGACTAGCGGGAGGGCGACAGTACTTC. Its translation: CASSPGLAGGRQYF. V and J are TRBV7-9 and TRBJ2-7; 16 positions match TRBD2. CDR3 length: 14 amino acids. CDR1 and CDR2 (germline): SEHNR, FQNEAQ (reference sequence). V lost 5 bases and J lost 10; bases outside the gene matches: 5.

The chain links TRBV19 to TRBJ2-1; 12 bases fit TRBD2. Germline V gene lookup returns CDR1 LNHDA and CDR2 SQIVND (reference sequence). V was clipped by 4 bases and J by 5 bases; unmatched bases: 6. This CDR3 has 16 residues. CDR3: CASSTQTSGSHNEQFF. The CDR3 DNA reads as TGTGCCAGTAGTACCCAGACTAGCGGGAGCCACAATGAGCAGTTCTTC.

Here the CDR3 reads CASSQVPPRSYEQYF. CDR3 sequence (DNA): TGTGCCAGCAGCCAAGTCCCTCCCCGCTCCTACGAGCAGTACTTC. This chain joins TRBV14 and TRBJ2-7; D gene uncertain. Germline CDR1 reads SGHDN; CDR2 reads FVKESK. The ends were cut back, 1 base at V and 0 bases at J, with 10 bases in the middle. This CDR3 contains 15 residues.

The chain recombines TRBV16 with TRBJ2-1; 8 bases map to TRBD2. The CDR3 runs to 15 residues. Germline-derived CDR1 and CDR2 are KGHSY and FQNENV. V trimming: 0 bases; J trimming: 9 bases; junction bases outside the gene matches: 7. In DNA, the CDR3 is TGTGCCAGCAGCCAATCCCCAGCGGGAGTGGGTGAGCAGTTCTTC. It translates to CASSQSPAGVGEQFF.

V and J are TRBV19 and TRBJ2-7, with 11 bases that match TRBD1. Germline CDR1 reads LNHDA; CDR2 reads SQIVND (reference sequence). Losses at the gene ends were 4 bases for V and 4 bases for J; bases not matched to a gene: 9. This CDR3 comprises 16 residues. CDR3 region: CASSNLGTGGTYEQYF. The CDR3 DNA reads TGTGCCAGTAGTAACCTGGGGACAGGGGGGACATACGAGCAGTACTTC.

J is TRBJ2-7 and V is TRBV28; 7 nucleotides agree with TRBD2. This CDR3 has 13 amino acids. CDR1 is MDHEN, CDR2 SYDVKM, per germline. Unmatched junction bases numbered 7, after V lost 11 bases and J lost 0 bases. In DNA, the CDR3 is TGTGCCGGCGGGGGAGGGAGCTCCTACGAGCAGTACTTC. This encodes CAGGGGSSYEQYF.

This chain joins TRBV9 and TRBJ2-1, with 7 bases that match TRBD1. With V trimmed by 2 bases and J by 5 bases, 10 bases remained unmatched. Germline loops: CDR1 SGDLS, CDR2 YYNGEE. The CDR3 runs to 16 residues. The CDR3 protein is CASSVTGDAYDNEQFF. CDR3 DNA: TGTGCCAGCAGCGTTACAGGGGACGCCTATGACAATGAGCAGTTCTTC.

This rearrangement joins TRBV5-8 to TRBJ1-2; D is possibly TRBD1 (6 bases). Trimming shortened V by 0 bases and J by 8 bases, and 17 bases separated the two germline ends. The CDR3 has 15 amino acids. From germline, CDR1 is SGHTS and CDR2 YDEGEE. The CDR3 here is CASSLVTRGTYGYTF. The CDR3, as DNA: TGTGCCAGCAGCTTGGTTACCAGGGGCACGTACGGCTACACCTTC.

The rearrangement uses TRBV5-1 and TRBJ1-3, with D perhaps TRBD1 (6 bases). The germline V and J ends were trimmed by 0 bases and 3 bases, with 13 bases remaining between them. This CDR3 comprises 16 residues. The V gene's germline CDR1 is SGHRS and CDR2 YFSETQ. CDR3 nucleotide sequence: TGCGCCAGCAGCTTGGCGGGGGGCGCGTATGGAAACACCATATATTTT. Amino acid sequence: CASSLAGGAYGNTIYF.

This chain joins TRBV4-1 and TRBJ1-1, with 9 bases identical to TRBD1. With 5 bases clipped from V and 7 bases from J, the junction kept 8 bases outside the gene matches. The CDR3 consists of 14 residues. Germline V gene sequence: CDR1 MGHRA, CDR2 YSYEKL. The CDR3 DNA follows: TGCGCCAGCAGCTTCCCGGGACAGGGAGGTGAAGCTTTCTTT. Residues: CASSFPGQGGEAFF.

The V gene is TRBV5-1, the J gene TRBJ1-1; D may be TRBD1 (6 bases). This CDR3 has 15 residues. The V and J ends lost 0 bases and 2 bases respectively, with 11 bases between them. Per the germline V gene, CDR1 is SGHRS and CDR2 is YFSETQ. CDR3 bases: TGCGCCAGCAGCTTGGACGGGGGGCGAAACACTGAAGCTTTCTTT. Translating it yields CASSLDGGRNTEAFF.

The J gene is TRBJ2-6, the V gene TRBV14, with 10 bases lining up with TRBD1. The V and J ends lost 1 base and 3 bases, in that order; junction bases with no gene match: 6. Germline CDR1 is SGHDN and CDR2 is FVKESK. The CDR3 is 18 residues long. DNA of the CDR3: TGTGCCAGCAGCCAAGCTTGGGGGACAGGGGATGGGGCCAACGTCCTGACTTTC. Translating gives CASSQAWGTGDGANVLTF.

The J gene is TRBJ1-2, the V gene TRBV10-3, with D perhaps matching TRBD1 (6 bases). The germline V and J ends were trimmed by 5 bases and 5 bases, with 9 bases remaining between them. The CDR3 contains 12 residues. Germline CDR1 and CDR2: ENHRY and SYGVKD. The CDR3 here is CAISRDTYGYTF. The CDR3 DNA follows: TGTGCCATCAGTAGGGACACGTATGGCTACACCTTC.

The genes are TRBV7-9 and TRBJ2-5; 7 positions agree with TRBD2. The germline CDR1 and CDR2 sequences are SEHNR and FQNEAQ (reference sequence). The J segment lost 1 base and the V segment lost 3 bases, leaving 2 bases of the junction unmatched. The CDR3 is made up of 14 amino acids. CDR3 in DNA: TGTGCCAGCAGCTTGCGACTAGCCCAAGAGACCCAGTACTTC. This gives the protein CASSLRLAQETQYF.

The genes are TRBV7-9 and TRBJ2-6; 13 bases line up with TRBD2. Germline CDR1 SEHNR, CDR2 FQNEAQ (reference sequence). The J segment lost 0 bases and the V segment lost 3 bases, leaving 5 bases of the junction unmatched. The CDR3 runs to 19 residues. CDR3 DNA: TGTGCCAGCAGCTTCTCCGGACTAGCGGGGGCCTCTGGGGCCAACGTCCTGACTTTC. Amino acid sequence: CASSFSGLAGASGANVLTF.

The chain uses TRBV7-8 and TRBJ1-6; 10 bases line up with TRBD1. The length of the CDR3 is 14 residues. J gave up 9 bases and V 4 bases, and 3 bases lay outside the gene matches. Germline lookup yields CDR1 SGHVS and CDR2 FQNEAQ. CDR3 sequence: CASSSTGGGSPLHF. CDR3 coding DNA: TGTGCCAGCAGCTCGACAGGGGGCGGTTCACCCCTCCACTTT. Complete variable domain (other parts from reference TRBV7-8 and TRBJ1-6): GAGVSQSPRYKVAKRGQDVALRCDPISGHVSLFWYQQALGQGPEFLTYFQNEAQLDKSGLPSDRFFAERPEGSVSTLKIQRTQQEDSAVYLCASSSTGGGSPLHFGNGTRLTVT.

The chain recombines TRBV6-5 with TRBJ1-5; D call uncertain. The V end was cut by 3 bases, the J end by 6 bases, with 3 bases between. The CDR3 has 11 amino acids. Germline CDR1 reads MNHEY; CDR2 reads SVGAGI. CDR3 DNA sequence: TGTGCCAGCAGTTATATTCAGCCCCAGCATTTT. Translated: CASSYIQPQHF.

The genes are TRBV10-3 and TRBJ1-4; a weak D match, TRBD1 (5 bases). Per the germline V gene, CDR1 is ENHRY and CDR2 is SYGVKD. The V end was cut by 4 bases, the J end by 4 bases, with 10 bases between. This CDR3 has 14 amino acids. The CDR3, as DNA: TGTGCCATCAGTGGGGGCAGGCATAATGAAAAACTGTTTTTT. Its translation is CAISGGRHNEKLFF.